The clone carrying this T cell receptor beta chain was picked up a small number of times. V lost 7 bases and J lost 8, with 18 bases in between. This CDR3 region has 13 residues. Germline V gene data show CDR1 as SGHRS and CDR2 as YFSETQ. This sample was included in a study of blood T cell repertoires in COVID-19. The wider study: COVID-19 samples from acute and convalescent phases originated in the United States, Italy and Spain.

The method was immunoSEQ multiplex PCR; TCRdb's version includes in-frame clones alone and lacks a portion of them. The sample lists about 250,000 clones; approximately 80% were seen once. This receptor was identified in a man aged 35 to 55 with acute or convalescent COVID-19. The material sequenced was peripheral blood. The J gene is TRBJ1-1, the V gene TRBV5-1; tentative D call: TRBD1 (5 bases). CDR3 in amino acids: CASGDWETEEAFF. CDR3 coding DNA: TGCGCCAGCGGGGACTGGGAGACAGAGGAAGCTTTCTTT.